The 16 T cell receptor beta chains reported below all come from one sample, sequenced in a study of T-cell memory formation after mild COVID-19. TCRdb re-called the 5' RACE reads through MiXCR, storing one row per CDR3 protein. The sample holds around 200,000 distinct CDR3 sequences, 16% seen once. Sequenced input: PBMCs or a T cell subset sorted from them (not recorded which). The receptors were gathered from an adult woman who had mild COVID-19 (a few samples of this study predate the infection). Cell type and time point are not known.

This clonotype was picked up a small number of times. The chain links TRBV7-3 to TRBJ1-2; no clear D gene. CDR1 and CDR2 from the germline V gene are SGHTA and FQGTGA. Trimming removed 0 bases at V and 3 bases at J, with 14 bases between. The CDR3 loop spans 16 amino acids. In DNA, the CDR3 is TGTGCCAGCAGCTTAACCCCCGGCGGGCCCGACTATGGCTACACCTTC. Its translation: CASSLTPGGPDYGYTF.

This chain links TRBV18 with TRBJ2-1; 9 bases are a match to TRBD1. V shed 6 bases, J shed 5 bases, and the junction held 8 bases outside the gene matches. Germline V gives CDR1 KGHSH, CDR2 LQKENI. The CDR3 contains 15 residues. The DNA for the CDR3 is TGTGCCAGCTCCCCCGGGACAGGGTTAGACAATGAGCAGTTCTTC. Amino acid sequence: CASSPGTGLDNEQFF.

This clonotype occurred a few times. The chain's CDR3 is CASSPSGEAYGYTF. The CDR3 bases are TGTGCCAGCAGCCCATCCGGGGAAGCCTATGGCTACACCTTC. The chain has TRBV7-2 and TRBJ1-2; D is undetermined. CDR3 size: 14 residues. Looked up from germline, CDR1 is SGHTA and CDR2 is FQGNSA. Trimming took off 5 bases at V and 4 bases at J, with 14 bases between the two ends.

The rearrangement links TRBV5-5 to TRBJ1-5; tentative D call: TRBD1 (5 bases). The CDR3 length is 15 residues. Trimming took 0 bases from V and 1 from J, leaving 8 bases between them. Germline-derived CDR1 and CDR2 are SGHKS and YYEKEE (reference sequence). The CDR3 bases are TGTGCCAGCAGCTTGGGGGGCACAAGCAATCAGCCCCAGCATTTT. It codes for CASSLGGTSNQPQHF.

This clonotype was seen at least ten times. The CDR3 DNA reads as TGTGCCAGCAGCTCCTCAGTAGGGGGGCTATCACCCCTCCACTTT. Protein product: CASSSSVGGLSPLHF. The gene calls are TRBV12-3 or TRBV12-4 and TRBJ1-6, with D possibly TRBD1 on 6 matching bases. This CDR3 has 15 residues. Trimming shortened V by 6 bases and J by 10 bases, and 19 bases separated the two germline ends.

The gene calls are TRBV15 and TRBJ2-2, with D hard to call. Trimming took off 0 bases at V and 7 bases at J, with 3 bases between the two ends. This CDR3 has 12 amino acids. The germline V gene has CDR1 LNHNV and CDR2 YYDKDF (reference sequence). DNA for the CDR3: TGTGCCACCAGCAGAGATGTCGGGGAGCTGTTTTTT. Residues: CATSRDVGELFF.

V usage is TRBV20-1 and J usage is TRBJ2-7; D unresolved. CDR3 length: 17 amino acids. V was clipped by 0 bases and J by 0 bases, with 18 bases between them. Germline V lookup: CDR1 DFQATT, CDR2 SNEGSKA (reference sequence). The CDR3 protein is CSARDKASYLNSYEQYF. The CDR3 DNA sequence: TGCAGTGCTAGAGATAAAGCGTCCTACCTTAACTCCTACGAGCAGTACTTC.

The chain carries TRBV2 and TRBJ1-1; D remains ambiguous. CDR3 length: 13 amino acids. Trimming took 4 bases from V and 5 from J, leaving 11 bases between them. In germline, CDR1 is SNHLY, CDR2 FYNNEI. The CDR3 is CASSGEGGTEAFF. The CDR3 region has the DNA TGTGCCAGCAGTGGGGAGGGCGGGACTGAAGCTTTCTTT. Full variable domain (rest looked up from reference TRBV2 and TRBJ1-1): EPEVTQTPSHQVTQMGQEVILRCVPISNHLYFYWYRQILGQKVEFLVSFYNNEISEKSEIFDDQFSVERPDGSNFTLKIRSTKLEDSAMYFCASSGEGGTEAFFGQGTRLTVV.

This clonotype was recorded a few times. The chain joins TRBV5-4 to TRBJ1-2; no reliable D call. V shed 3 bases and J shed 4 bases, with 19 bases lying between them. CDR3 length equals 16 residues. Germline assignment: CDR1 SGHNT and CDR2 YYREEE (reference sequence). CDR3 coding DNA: TGTGCCAGCAGCTCTCCCCCGGACGGGTTTGGCTATGGCTACACCTTC. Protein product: CASSSPPDGFGYGYTF.

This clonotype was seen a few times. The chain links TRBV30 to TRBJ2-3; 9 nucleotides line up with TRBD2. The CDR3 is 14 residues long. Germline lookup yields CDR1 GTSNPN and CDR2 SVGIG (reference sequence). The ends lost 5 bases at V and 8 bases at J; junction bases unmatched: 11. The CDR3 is CAWDHGTSLVTQYF. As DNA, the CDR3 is TGTGCCTGGGATCATGGGACTAGCTTGGTTACGCAGTATTTT.

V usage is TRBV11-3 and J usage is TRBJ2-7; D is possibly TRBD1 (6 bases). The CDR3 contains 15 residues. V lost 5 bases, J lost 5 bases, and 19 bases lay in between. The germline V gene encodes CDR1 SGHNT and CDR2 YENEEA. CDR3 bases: TGTGCCAGCAGCCCCGGAACAACAGGGTCCCACGAGCAGTACTTC. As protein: CASSPGTTGSHEQYF.

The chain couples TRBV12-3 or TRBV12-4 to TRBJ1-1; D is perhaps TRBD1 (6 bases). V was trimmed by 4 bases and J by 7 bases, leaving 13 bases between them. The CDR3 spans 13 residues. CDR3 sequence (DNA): TGTGCCAGCAGTTCTTCCGGGGGCCGTGAAGCTTTCTTT. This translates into CASSSSGGREAFF.

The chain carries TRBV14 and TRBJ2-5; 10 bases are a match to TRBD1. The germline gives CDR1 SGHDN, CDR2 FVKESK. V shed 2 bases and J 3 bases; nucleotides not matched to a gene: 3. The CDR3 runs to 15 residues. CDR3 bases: TGTGCCAGCAGCCAACTGGGACAGGGGAAAGAGACCCAGTACTTC. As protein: CASSQLGQGKETQYF.

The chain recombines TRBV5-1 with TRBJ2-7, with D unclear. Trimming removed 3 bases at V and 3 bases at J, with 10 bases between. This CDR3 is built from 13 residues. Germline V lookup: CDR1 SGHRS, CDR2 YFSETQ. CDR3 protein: CASSSGVGYEQYF. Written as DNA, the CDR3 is TGCGCCAGCAGCTCCGGTGTAGGCTACGAGCAGTACTTC.

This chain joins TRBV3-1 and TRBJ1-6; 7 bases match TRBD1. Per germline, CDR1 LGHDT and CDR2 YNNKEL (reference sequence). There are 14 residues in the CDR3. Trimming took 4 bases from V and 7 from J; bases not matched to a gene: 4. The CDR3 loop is CASSLTGLNSPLHF. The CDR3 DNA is TGTGCCAGCAGCCTGACAGGGTTGAATTCACCCCTCCACTTT.

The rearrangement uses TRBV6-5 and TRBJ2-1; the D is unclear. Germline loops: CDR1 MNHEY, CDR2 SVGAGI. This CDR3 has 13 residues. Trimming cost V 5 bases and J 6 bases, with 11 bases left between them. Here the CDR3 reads CASSREVGNEQFF. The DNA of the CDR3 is TGTGCCAGCAGTAGGGAAGTAGGCAATGAGCAGTTCTTC.